The 30 T cell receptor beta chains presented below share a single source sample, sequenced in a study of T cell responses to AZD1222 COVID-19 vaccine. The method was immunoSEQ multiplex PCR; TCRdb's version includes in-frame clones alone and lacks a portion of them. The table has 87,000 or so clones, around 89% seen once; the top ten hold 8.4%. The source was peripheral blood, collected on day 0 of AZD1222 vaccination. The receptors were gathered from an adult in good health.

This chain joins TRBV10-3 and TRBJ1-1; TRBD1 agrees at 10 bases. The germline CDR1 and CDR2 sequences are ENHRY and SYGVKD. V dropped 4 bases and J dropped 11; count of bases not matched to a gene: 7. The CDR3 consists of 13 residues. CDR3 nucleotides: TGTGCCATCAGTGTTCAAGGGACAGGGGAGGCTTTCTTT. It is translated as CAISVQGTGEAFF.

This clone was recorded only once. The chain employs TRBV3-1 (or the pseudogene TRBV3-2) and TRBJ2-7, with TRBD2 matching 12 bases. J lost 2 bases, V lost 7 bases, and 6 bases had no gene match. Germline loops: CDR1 LGHDT, CDR2 YNNKEL (reference sequence). This CDR3 has 15 residues. CDR3 residues: CASTGLAGGTYEQYF. As DNA, the CDR3 is TGTGCCAGCACGGGACTAGCGGGCGGAACCTACGAGCAGTACTTC.

This chain links TRBV5-1 with TRBJ1-3, with D possibly TRBD1 on 6 matching bases. Germline CDR1 and CDR2: SGHRS and YFSETQ. V was clipped by 3 bases and J by 3 bases, with 16 bases between them. This CDR3 spans 16 amino acids. DNA of the CDR3: TGCGCCAGCAGCTCGAGGTACAGGGACGGTGGAAACACCATATATTTT. Encoded protein: CASSSRYRDGGNTIYF. Combining the CDR3 with reference TRBV5-1 and TRBJ1-3 gives the whole variable domain KAGVTQTPRYLIKTRGQQVTLSCSPISGHRSVSWYQQTPGQGLQFLFEYFSETQRNKGNFPGRFSGRQFSNSRSEMNVSTLELGDSALYLCASSSRYRDGGNTIYFGEGSWLTVV.

The gene calls are TRBV15 and TRBJ2-3; D unclear. The germline gives CDR1 LNHNV, CDR2 YYDKDF (reference sequence). This CDR3 comprises 13 residues. Trimming removed 4 bases from V and 2 bases from J, with 7 bases in between. The CDR3 DNA sequence: TGTGCCACCAGCAACAGCTACACAGATACGCAGTATTTT. It yields the protein CATSNSYTDTQYF.

The rearrangement uses TRBV19 and TRBJ1-2; 10 bases line up with TRBD1. The CDR3 length is 17 residues. Germline CDR1 is LNHDA and CDR2 is SQIVND (reference sequence). V was pared by 5 bases and J by 4 bases, with 13 bases of the junction left unmatched. DNA of the CDR3: TGTGCCAGTAGTTCAAAACCGGGACAGGGGATTGGCTATGGCTACACCTTC. This codes for CASSSKPGQGIGYGYTF.

This chain links TRBV18 with TRBJ1-4; D not certain. The CDR3 loop spans 15 amino acids. Germline loops: CDR1 KGHSH, CDR2 LQKENI. The V and J ends lost 4 bases and 8 bases respectively, with 17 bases between them. The CDR3 DNA reads TGTGCCAGCTCACTGTCGATTCCCAACCAGGAAAAACTGTTTTTT. Translation gives CASSLSIPNQEKLFF.

The CDR3 loop is CASSYSAGLSYEQYF. The CDR3 coding sequence is TGTGCCAGCAGTTACTCGGCAGGGCTATCCTACGAGCAGTACTTC. The rearrangement joins TRBV6-2 or TRBV6-3 to TRBJ2-7; D is possibly TRBD1 (5 bases). The germline V gene encodes CDR1 MNHEY and CDR2 SVGEGT. This CDR3 spans 15 amino acids. With 0 bases removed from V and 1 base from J, the gap between germline ends came to 10 bases.

The CDR3 here is CASSLGLAGGTQETQYF. In nucleotides, the CDR3 is TGTGCCAGCAGCCTTGGACTAGCGGGGGGAACCCAAGAGACCCAGTACTTC. The V and J genes are TRBV3-1 (or the pseudogene TRBV3-2) and TRBJ2-5, with 14 nucleotides matching TRBD2. CDR3 size: 17 residues. In germline, CDR1 is LGHDT, CDR2 YNNKEL (reference sequence). J gave up 1 base and V 4 bases, and 5 bases lay outside the gene matches.

This CDR3 is CASSQGTSGRETQYF. DNA of the CDR3: TGCGCCAGCAGCCAAGGGACTAGCGGTCGAGAGACCCAGTACTTC. The chain carries TRBV4-3 and TRBJ2-5, with 10 bases that match TRBD2. CDR1 LGHNA and CDR2 YSLEER come from the germline V gene. The V and J ends lost 1 base and 4 bases, in that order; junction bases with no gene match: 3. CDR3 size: 15 residues.

The rearrangement links TRBV19 to TRBJ1-1, with D hard to call. This CDR3 has 15 amino acids. Trimming stripped 6 bases from V and 1 base from J, with 15 bases between. Germline V CDR1 and CDR2: LNHDA, SQIVND (reference sequence). The DNA for the CDR3 is TGTGCCAGTAGCGGCCGTGAGGCGAGGAACACTGAAGCTTTCTTT. Protein sequence: CASSGREARNTEAFF. Looking up the rest from reference TRBV19 and TRBJ1-1 gives the full variable domain: DGGITQSPKYLFRKEGQNVTLSCEQNLNHDAMYWYRQDPGQGLRLIYYSQIVNDFQKGDIAEGYSVSREKKESFPLTVTSAQKNPTAFYLCASSGREARNTEAFFGQGTRLTVV.

This rearrangement joins TRBV7-9 to TRBJ1-2; TRBD1 is a possible D gene (5 bases). CDR1 is SEHNR and CDR2 is FQNEAQ in the germline V gene (reference sequence). With 5 bases removed from V and 8 bases from J, the gap between germline ends came to 12 bases. The CDR3 has 12 amino acids. The CDR3 nucleotides are TGTGCCAGCAGCACCGCGGGGGGAGGCTACACCTTC. Translated, it gives CASSTAGGGYTF.

The chain employs TRBV19 and TRBJ1-5; D not certain. CDR1 LNHDA and CDR2 SQIVND come from the germline V gene (reference sequence). The V end lost 4 bases, the J end lost 1 base, and 14 bases lay between the germline ends. The CDR3 length is 16 residues. CDR3 protein: CASSSRQAVSNQPQHF. CDR3 coding DNA: TGTGCCAGTAGTAGCCGCCAAGCGGTAAGCAATCAGCCCCAGCATTTT. Using reference TRBV19 and TRBJ1-5 for the parts outside the CDR3, the full variable domain is DGGITQSPKYLFRKEGQNVTLSCEQNLNHDAMYWYRQDPGQGLRLIYYSQIVNDFQKGDIAEGYSVSREKKESFPLTVTSAQKNPTAFYLCASSSRQAVSNQPQHFGDGTRLSIL.

The chain is built from TRBV19 and TRBJ1-1; TRBD1 might be the D (5 bases). Trimming cost V 6 bases and J 3 bases, with 11 bases left between them. The CDR3 has 13 amino acids. Germline V gives CDR1 LNHDA, CDR2 SQIVND (reference sequence). This chain's CDR3 is CASRTGGYTEAFF. CDR3 nucleotides: TGTGCCAGTAGAACGGGGGGGTACACTGAAGCTTTCTTT.

The chain joins TRBV6-5 to TRBJ1-2; no clear D. This CDR3 has 13 amino acids. Germline V gene lookup returns CDR1 MNHEY and CDR2 SVGAGI. Trimming took 0 bases from V and 8 from J, leaving 10 bases between them. The CDR3: CASSYSAGRGYTF. For the CDR3, the DNA is TGTGCCAGCAGTTACTCGGCTGGGCGCGGCTACACCTTC.

This clone has just one count. CDR3 in DNA: TGTGCCAGCAGCACGGACACCGAAGAGGGAGAGACCCAGTACTTC. Translated, it gives CASSTDTEEGETQYF. V usage is TRBV7-9 and J usage is TRBJ2-5; the D gene could be TRBD1 or TRBD2 (5 bases each). Looked up from germline, CDR1 is SEHNR and CDR2 is FQNEAQ (reference sequence). The CDR3 runs to 15 residues. V gave up 5 bases and J gave up 4 bases, with 17 bases separating them.

In its sample, this clone was seen once. The genes are TRBV5-1 and TRBJ2-2, with 8 nucleotides matching TRBD1. The V segment lost 0 bases and the J segment 3 bases; nucleotides outside the gene matches: 4. Per germline, CDR1 SGHRS and CDR2 YFSETQ. This CDR3 has 16 amino acids. CDR3 sequence: CASSLVPGGYTGELFF. The DNA for the CDR3 is TGCGCCAGCAGCTTGGTTCCAGGGGGCTACACCGGGGAGCTGTTTTTT.

The genes are TRBV5-1 and TRBJ2-6; D is uncertain. Trimming cost V 3 bases and J 0 bases, with 7 bases left between them. The CDR3 is made up of 15 amino acids. CDR1 and CDR2 (germline): SGHRS, YFSETQ. CDR3 protein: CASSSVSSGANVLTF. DNA for the CDR3: TGCGCCAGCAGCTCGGTTAGCTCTGGGGCCAACGTCCTGACTTTC.

Here the CDR3 DNA reads TGTGCCAGCAAACCGGGGCCGACTAACTATGGCTACACCTTC. Protein sequence: CASKPGPTNYGYTF. This chain uses TRBV6-5 with TRBJ1-2, with a tentative D call TRBD1 (5 bases). The CDR3 has 14 residues. The V gene lost 7 bases and the J gene lost 0 bases, with 12 bases spanning the gap. CDR1 MNHEY and CDR2 SVGAGI come from the germline V gene.

The chain couples TRBV4-3 to TRBJ2-1, with a tentative D call TRBD1 (8 bases). Germline V gene data show CDR1 as LGHNA and CDR2 as YSLEER. Trimming cost V 0 bases and J 4 bases, with 16 bases left between them. The CDR3 totals 17 residues. CDR3 sequence: CASSQDQGAGAYNEQFF. In DNA form, the CDR3 reads TGCGCCAGCAGCCAAGATCAGGGGGCGGGGGCATACAATGAGCAGTTCTTC.

The rearrangement joins TRBV7-2 to TRBJ2-7, with 7 bases lining up with TRBD1. This CDR3 is 14 amino acids long. Trimming took 5 bases from V and 3 from J; bases not matched to a gene: 7. The V gene's germline CDR1 is SGHTA and CDR2 FQGNSA. The CDR3 DNA reads as TGTGCCAGCAGCCGCACCGGGACAGACTACGAGCAGTACTTC. Protein sequence: CASSRTGTDYEQYF.

This chain links TRBV4-3 with TRBJ2-7; D uncertain. V was shortened by 1 base and J by 6 bases, with 10 bases between the two germline ends. This CDR3 spans 13 amino acids. The germline V gene has CDR1 LGHNA and CDR2 YSLEER. Here the CDR3 reads CASSQVEESEQYF. In nucleotides, the CDR3 is TGCGCCAGCAGCCAAGTAGAGGAAAGCGAGCAGTACTTC.

The V and J genes are TRBV15 and TRBJ1-2, with D maybe TRBD1 (5 bases). The V end was cut by 8 bases, the J end by 12 bases, with 25 bases between. The CDR3 is 14 amino acids. Germline assignment: CDR1 LNHNV and CDR2 YYDKDF (reference sequence). The CDR3 DNA reads TGTGCCACCCGATTCGGAGACAGCCAGTTTACAGACACCTTC. Translated, it gives CATRFGDSQFTDTF.

This clone was picked up one time. The V and J genes are TRBV6-5 and TRBJ2-1; D is possibly TRBD2 (5 bases). The CDR3 contains 13 residues. Germline lookup yields CDR1 MNHEY and CDR2 SVGAGI. The V gene lost 4 bases and the J gene lost 9 bases, with 13 bases spanning the gap. This CDR3 reads CASSFLSGSEQFF. Here the CDR3 DNA reads TGTGCCAGCAGTTTCCTTTCGGGGAGTGAGCAGTTCTTC.

This CDR3 is CASSYDFRGRNTEAFF. The CDR3 region has the DNA TGTGCCAGCAGTTACGACTTTAGGGGGAGGAACACTGAAGCTTTCTTT. V gene TRBV6-5 combines with J gene TRBJ1-1; D possibly corresponds to TRBD1 (6 bases). Trimming took off 2 bases at V and 1 base at J, with 14 bases between the two ends. This CDR3 region has 16 residues. CDR1 is MNHEY and CDR2 is SVGAGI in the germline V gene.

The rearrangement links TRBV14 to TRBJ1-1; D not resolved. With 6 bases removed from V and 0 bases from J, the gap between germline ends came to 8 bases. The CDR3 spans 13 residues. The germline V gene has CDR1 SGHDN and CDR2 FVKESK. The CDR3 spells CASSRGMNTEAFF. The DNA for the CDR3 is TGTGCCAGCAGTCGAGGGATGAACACTGAAGCTTTCTTT.

The chain uses TRBV9 and TRBJ2-1, with 9 bases identical to TRBD1. V lost 4 bases to trimming and J lost 5 bases; unmatched junction nucleotides: 10. CDR3 size: 16 residues. CDR1 and CDR2 from the germline V gene are SGDLS and YYNGEE. The CDR3 DNA is TGTGCCAGCAGCTACCTACGTTGGACAGGGGACAATGAGCAGTTCTTC. Amino acid sequence: CASSYLRWTGDNEQFF.

This clone showed up just once. CDR3 DNA sequence: TGCGCCAGCAGCTTTAATGTACAGGGGACCACCTATTATGGCTACACCTTC. Translated: CASSFNVQGTTYYGYTF. V usage is TRBV4-1 and J usage is TRBJ1-2, with 7 bases aligning to TRBD1. Germline CDR1 and CDR2: MGHRA and YSYEKL. V trimming: 5 bases; J trimming: 5 bases; junction bases outside the gene matches: 17. There are 17 residues in the CDR3.

V and J are TRBV10-2 and TRBJ1-6; D might be TRBD1 (6 bases). There are 13 residues in the CDR3. In germline, CDR1 is WSHSY, CDR2 SAAADI. V gave up 4 bases and J gave up 8 bases, with 9 bases separating them. CDR3 sequence reads: CASSVQGYSPLHF. CDR3 in DNA: TGCGCCAGCAGTGTCCAGGGGTATTCACCCCTCCACTTT.

The gene calls are TRBV27 and TRBJ2-7; no firm D call. V was cut by 5 bases and J by 1 base, with 15 bases left in between. The CDR3 is made up of 15 amino acids. Germline loops: CDR1 MNHEY, CDR2 SMNVEV (reference sequence). The CDR3 coding sequence is TGTGCCAGCAGTCCAACCCCTCGTCAATCCTACGAGCAGTACTTC. It yields the protein CASSPTPRQSYEQYF.

This clone was seen once. The gene calls are TRBV7-9 and TRBJ2-7; D may be TRBD2 (6 bases). The CDR3 contains 14 residues. Germline CDR1 and CDR2: SEHNR and FQNEAQ (reference sequence). V was shortened by 5 bases and J by 5 bases, with 16 bases between the two germline ends. CDR3 amino acids: CASSQGGVSDEQYF. CDR3 nucleotide sequence: TGTGCCAGCAGCCAGGGCGGGGTGTCGGACGAGCAGTACTTC.